The next 2 T cell receptor beta chains were all read from a single sample in a study of blood T cell repertoires in COVID-19. Libraries were prepared by immunoSEQ multiplex PCR; TCRdb keeps only in-frame clonotypes and omits some of them. In the table there are approximately 200,000 clones, less than 90% of which are singletons. Sequencing was performed on peripheral blood. All receptors come from a man aged 40-49 years with active or convalescent COVID-19.

This clone is a singleton in its sample. V usage is TRBV6-4 and J usage is TRBJ2-7, with a possible D match to TRBD1 (6 bases). Trimming took 7 bases from V and 1 from J, leaving 11 bases between them. This CDR3 contains 13 residues. Per germline, CDR1 MRHNA and CDR2 SNTAGT. Written as DNA, the CDR3 is TGTGCCAGCATAACAGGGATTTCCTACGAGCAGTACTTC. Protein sequence: CASITGISYEQYF.

The V and J genes are TRBV24-1 and TRBJ1-2, with 9 nucleotides matching TRBD1. Losses at the gene ends were 5 bases for V and 5 bases for J; bases not matched to a gene: 2. In germline, CDR1 is KGHDR, CDR2 SFDVKD. This CDR3 contains 13 residues. The CDR3 sequence is CATSAGTGYGYTF. The CDR3 coding sequence is TGTGCCACCAGTGCCGGGACAGGGTATGGCTACACCTTC.